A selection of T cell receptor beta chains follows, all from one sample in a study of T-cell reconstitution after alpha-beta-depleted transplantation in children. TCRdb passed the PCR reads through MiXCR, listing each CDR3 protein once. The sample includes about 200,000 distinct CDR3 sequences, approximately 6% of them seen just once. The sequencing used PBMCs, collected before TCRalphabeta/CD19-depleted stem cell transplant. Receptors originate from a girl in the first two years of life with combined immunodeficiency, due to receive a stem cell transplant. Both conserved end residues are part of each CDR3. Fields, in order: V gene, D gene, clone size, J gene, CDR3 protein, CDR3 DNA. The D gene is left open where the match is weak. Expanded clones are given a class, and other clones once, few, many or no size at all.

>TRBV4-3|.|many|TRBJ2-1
CASSQDGSSYNEQFF
TGCGCCAGCAGCCAAGATGGTAGCTCCTACAATGAGCAGTTCTTC
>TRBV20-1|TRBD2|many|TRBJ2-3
CSANLLAFADTQYF
TGCAGTGCTAATCTACTAGCGTTTGCAGATACGCAGTATTTT
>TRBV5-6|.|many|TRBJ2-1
CASSLTDERQFF
TGTGCCAGCAGCTTGACGGATGAGCGGCAGTTCTTC
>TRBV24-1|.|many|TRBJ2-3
CATREGGADTQYF
TGTGCCACCCGTGAAGGGGGGGCGGATACGCAGTATTTT
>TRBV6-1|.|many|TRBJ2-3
CAGSKGGVGTDTQYF
TGTGCCGGAAGTAAAGGGGGGGTCGGCACAGATACGCAGTATTTT
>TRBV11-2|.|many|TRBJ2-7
CASSLEPLSAIGRYEQYF
TGTGCCAGCAGCTTAGAGCCTCTTAGCGCCATCGGAAGGTACGAGCAGTACTTC
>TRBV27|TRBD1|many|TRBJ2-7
CASSSTWWITGTGGYEQYF
TGTGCCAGCAGTTCTACCTGGTGGATAACCGGGACAGGGGGCTACGAGCAGTACTTC
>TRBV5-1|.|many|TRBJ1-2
CASSLWRAPYGYTF
TGCGCCAGCAGCTTATGGAGAGCCCCCTATGGCTACACCTTC
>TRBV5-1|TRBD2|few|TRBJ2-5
CASQGLAGVGQETQYF
TGCGCCAGCCAGGGACTAGCGGGGGTAGGCCAAGAGACCCAGTACTTC
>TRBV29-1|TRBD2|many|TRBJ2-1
CSVPLAGYYNEQFF
TGCAGCGTTCCCCTAGCGGGCTACTACAATGAGCAGTTCTTC
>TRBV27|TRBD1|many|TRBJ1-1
CASSLWSGGVNTEAFF
TGTGCCAGCAGTTTATGGTCAGGGGGGGTAAACACTGAAGCTTTCTTT
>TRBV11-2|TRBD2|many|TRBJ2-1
CASSLGVGLGISYNEQFF
TGTGCCAGCAGCTTAGGGGTCGGACTAGGGATATCCTACAATGAGCAGTTCTTC
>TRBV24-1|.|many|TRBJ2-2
CATSDFGGRRTGELFF
TGTGCCACCAGTGATTTTGGAGGGCGGCGGACCGGGGAGCTGTTTTTT
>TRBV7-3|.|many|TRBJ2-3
CASSLGAGGDTQYF
TGTGCCAGCAGCTTAGGGGCAGGTGGAGATACGCAGTATTTT
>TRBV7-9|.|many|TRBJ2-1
CASSVRGLLSYNEQFF
TGTGCCAGCAGCGTCCGGGGCCTCCTCTCCTACAATGAGCAGTTCTTC
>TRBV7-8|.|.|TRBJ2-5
CASSLNRGSQETQYF
TGTGCCAGCAGCTTAAATCGGGGGAGCCAAGAGACCCAGTACTTC
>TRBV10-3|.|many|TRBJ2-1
CAMGVDRAVDEQFF
TGTGCCATGGGGGTGGATAGGGCGGTTGATGAGCAGTTCTTC
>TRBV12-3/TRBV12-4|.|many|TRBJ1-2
CASSLGSTNYGYTF
TGTGCCAGCAGTTTAGGCTCCACTAACTATGGCTACACCTTC
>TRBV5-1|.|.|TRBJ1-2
CASSLGPTGNYGYTF
TGCGCCAGCAGCTTGGGACCAACAGGGAACTATGGCTACACCTTC
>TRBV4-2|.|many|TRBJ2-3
CASSQGPTQYF
TGTGCCAGCAGCCAAGGTCCTACGCAGTATTTT
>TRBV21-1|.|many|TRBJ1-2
CASSPPWRGTEALYGYTF
TGTGCCAGCAGCCCCCCGTGGCGCGGGACGGAGGCTCTCTATGGCTACACCTTC
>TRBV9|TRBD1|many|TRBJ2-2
CASSVPVTGGNTGELFF
TGTGCCAGCAGCGTGCCGGTGACAGGGGGAAACACCGGGGAGCTGTTTTTT